The 24 T cell receptor beta chains given below trace back to one sample, sequenced in a study of T cell responses to AZD1222 COVID-19 vaccine. Sequenced by immunoSEQ multiplex PCR; TCRdb stores in-frame clones only, minus some. Of more than 100,000 clones in the sample, around 85% were seen once. The input for sequencing was peripheral blood, taken 28 days after the second dose of the MenACWY control vaccine. Receptors were obtained from an adult who received the MenACWY meningococcal vaccine as a control.

About this clone itself: The junction differs from germline at one of its ends, possibly a read error. The rearrangement links TRBV6-5 to TRBJ2-3; 13 bases match TRBD2. The CDR3 is made up of 12 amino acids. Looked up from germline, CDR1 is MNHEY and CDR2 is SVGAGI. In nucleotides, the CDR3 is TGTGCCAGCAGTTCGACTAGCGGGGGGTCGGATTTT. It specifies CASSSTSGGSDF.

The table lists this clone with a few counts. The chain has TRBV7-8 and TRBJ2-5; D perhaps matches TRBD2 (5 bases). V lost 5 bases, J lost 2 bases, and 12 bases lay in between. CDR3 length: 14 residues. The germline V gene has CDR1 SGHVS and CDR2 FQNEAQ. Written as DNA, the CDR3 is TGTGCCAGCAGCCCGAGGAGGAGTCAAGAGACCCAGTACTTC. This gives the protein CASSPRRSQETQYF.

The CDR3: CSARGSTDTQYF. Here the CDR3 DNA reads TGCAGCGCTCGGGGCAGCACAGATACGCAGTATTTT. The rearrangement uses TRBV29-1 and TRBJ2-3, with D perhaps assigned TRBD1 or TRBD2 (5 bases each). Looked up from germline, CDR1 is SQVTM and CDR2 is ANQGSEA. CDR3 length: 12 residues. V was cut by 7 bases and J by 0 bases, with 8 bases left in between.

This clone was picked up one time. One end of the junction is discordant with germline, which a read error may explain. This rearrangement joins TRBV27 to TRBJ1-1, with D possibly matching TRBD1 (5 bases). In germline, CDR1 is MNHEY, CDR2 SMNVEV (reference sequence). The CDR3 is 9 amino acids. CDR3 region: CARGGGAIF. Written as DNA, the CDR3 is TGTGCCAGGGGTGGGGGTGCGATCTTT.

This clone was seen only a few times. The chain recombines TRBV5-1 with TRBJ2-3, with D unclear. This CDR3 has 16 amino acids. CDR1 is SGHRS and CDR2 is YFSETQ in the germline V gene. The V gene lost 4 bases and the J gene lost 0 bases, with 15 bases spanning the gap. The CDR3 here is CASSKLTATSTDTQYF. CDR3 coding DNA: TGCGCCAGCAGCAAGTTGACGGCCACCAGCACAGATACGCAGTATTTT.

The genes are TRBV19 and TRBJ1-6; 7 bases agree with TRBD1. In germline, CDR1 is LNHDA, CDR2 SQIVND (reference sequence). This CDR3 spans 16 amino acids. V was pared by 5 bases and J by 6 bases, with 10 bases of the junction left unmatched. Here the CDR3 reads CASSPRTGLVNSPLHF. CDR3 in DNA: TGTGCCAGTAGTCCTCGGACAGGTCTAGTTAATTCACCCCTCCACTTT. Drawing the rest from reference TRBV19 and TRBJ1-6, the complete variable domain is DGGITQSPKYLFRKEGQNVTLSCEQNLNHDAMYWYRQDPGQGLRLIYYSQIVNDFQKGDIAEGYSVSREKKESFPLTVTSAQKNPTAFYLCASSPRTGLVNSPLHFGNGTRLTVT.

The rearrangement uses TRBV28 and TRBJ2-7, with a weak D call TRBD2 (6 bases). Germline-derived CDR1 and CDR2 are MDHEN and SYDVKM. The length of the CDR3 is 14 residues. V lost 7 bases and J 2 bases, leaving 15 bases between the germline ends. CDR3 amino acids: CASIPAGRAYEQYV. The CDR3 DNA reads as TGTGCCAGCATACCTGCGGGGCGTGCCTACGAGCAGTACGTC.

This chain joins TRBV2 and TRBJ2-5; possible D gene TRBD2, 7 bases. Per the germline V gene, CDR1 is SNHLY and CDR2 is FYNNEI. V gave up 3 bases and J gave up 2 bases, with 13 bases separating them. The CDR3 consists of 15 residues. The CDR3, as DNA: TGTGCCAGCAGTGACATGCGGGGGCCACAAGAGACCCAGTACTTC. It is translated as CASSDMRGPQETQYF.

The V call is TRBV28, the J call TRBJ1-4, with a possible D match to TRBD1 (6 bases). Germline CDR1 reads MDHEN; CDR2 reads SYDVKM. V was pared by 5 bases and J by 3 bases, with 10 bases between. CDR3 length: 14 residues. Here the CDR3 reads CASSPTGANEKLFF. DNA for the CDR3: TGTGCCAGCAGTCCGACAGGTGCTAATGAAAAACTGTTTTTT.

The chain is built from TRBV27 and TRBJ1-3; D is possibly TRBD1 (6 bases). Trimming removed 5 bases at V and 2 bases at J, with 13 bases between. CDR1 is MNHEY, CDR2 SMNVEV, per germline (reference sequence). This CDR3 comprises 15 residues. The CDR3 region has the DNA TGTGCCAGCAGTCCCAAAAACAGGGCTGGAAACACCATATATTTT. It codes for CASSPKNRAGNTIYF.

V usage is TRBV5-1 and J usage is TRBJ1-2, with 9 nucleotides matching TRBD1. The CDR3 length is 14 residues. Germline V gene lookup returns CDR1 SGHRS and CDR2 YFSETQ. The V and J ends lost 4 bases and 4 bases, in that order; junction bases with no gene match: 5. CDR3 protein: CASSEGQGRYGYTF. CDR3 in DNA: TGCGCCAGCAGCGAGGGACAGGGACGCTATGGCTACACCTTC.

J is TRBJ2-5 and V is TRBV6-6, with D possibly being TRBD2 (5 bases). Trimming removed 2 bases at V and 3 bases at J, with 10 bases between. Per germline, CDR1 MNHNY and CDR2 SVGAGI (reference sequence). The CDR3 contains 14 residues. CDR3 residues: CASSYALAKETQYF. CDR3 DNA: TGTGCCAGCAGTTACGCCCTAGCAAAAGAGACCCAGTACTTC.

V usage is TRBV27 and J usage is TRBJ1-1, with 8 bases fitting TRBD1. Germline trimming cut 7 bases from V and 0 bases from J; bases unmatched to any gene: 4. The CDR3 totals 14 residues. Germline CDR1 and CDR2: MNHEY and SMNVEV (reference sequence). CDR3 DNA sequence: TGTGCCAGCAAAAGGACAGGGATGAACACTGAAGCTTTCTTT. Translating it yields CASKRTGMNTEAFF.

The chain uses TRBV7-9 and TRBJ2-2; 9 bases are shared with TRBD1. Germline V gene lookup returns CDR1 SEHNR and CDR2 FQNEAQ (reference sequence). The CDR3 is made up of 16 amino acids. J gave up 7 bases and V 4 bases, and 10 bases lay outside the gene matches. The CDR3 DNA follows: TGTGCCAGCAGCTCTGGACAGGGGCCGGGTAGCGGGGAGCTGTTTTTT. Its protein is CASSSGQGPGSGELFF.

This clone was seen once. The V call is TRBV7-2, the J call TRBJ2-2; D possibly corresponds to TRBD2 (5 bases). CDR3 length: 13 amino acids. The germline V gene has CDR1 SGHTA and CDR2 FQGNSA. V shed 4 bases and J shed 7 bases, with 10 bases lying between them. The CDR3 sequence is CASSSRRYGELFF. The CDR3 DNA follows: TGTGCCAGCAGCTCTCGGAGGTACGGGGAGCTGTTTTTT.

The CDR3 sequence is CASSLRPSGAEKGYTF. CDR3 bases: TGCGCCAGCAGCTTGAGGCCCTCGGGGGCGGAAAAAGGCTACACCTTC. The chain is built from TRBV5-1 and TRBJ1-2, with D perhaps matching TRBD1 (6 bases). Looked up from germline, CDR1 is SGHRS and CDR2 is YFSETQ. The V gene lost 1 base and the J gene lost 8 bases, with 21 bases spanning the gap. CDR3 length: 16 amino acids.

The CDR3: CASSINDRNTIYF. CDR3 in DNA: TGTGCCAGTAGTATCAACGACCGGAACACCATATATTTT. The chain links TRBV19 to TRBJ1-3; no reliable D call. The CDR3 is 13 amino acids. The V end lost 3 bases, the J end lost 7 bases, and 10 bases lay between the germline ends. Germline CDR1 LNHDA, CDR2 SQIVND (reference sequence).

The rearrangement joins TRBV7-2 to TRBJ2-7; D is uncertain. Germline V CDR1 and CDR2: SGHTA, FQGNSA. The CDR3 loop spans 14 amino acids. Trimming took 1 base from V and 6 from J, leaving 13 bases between them. The CDR3 spells CASSLGVGNSEQYV. The CDR3 DNA reads as TGTGCCAGCAGCTTAGGGGTTGGGAATTCCGAGCAGTACGTC.

The genes are TRBV5-1 and TRBJ2-7; no clear D gene. CDR1 SGHRS and CDR2 YFSETQ come from the germline V gene. This CDR3 is built from 15 residues. V was pared by 4 bases and J by 3 bases, with 17 bases between. The CDR3 loop is CASSPLPGDIYEQYV. The CDR3, as DNA: TGCGCCAGCAGCCCCCTTCCCGGCGATATCTACGAGCAGTACGTC.

This chain uses TRBV12-5 with TRBJ2-2, with 8 bases lining up with TRBD1. The V gene end was trimmed by 5 bases and the J gene end by 1 base; junction bases not matched to a gene: 9. This CDR3 comprises 17 residues. Germline lookup yields CDR1 LGHNT and CDR2 FRNRAP. The CDR3 DNA sequence: TGTGCTAGTGGTCCCTGGACAGGGTTTAGGAACACCGGGGAGCTGTTTTTT. Protein: CASGPWTGFRNTGELFF. Variable domain in full (rest from reference TRBV12-5 and TRBJ2-2): DARVTQTPRHKVTEMGQEVTMRCQPILGHNTVFWYRQTMMQGLELLAYFRNRAPLDDSGMPKDRFSAEMPDATLATLKIQPSEPRDSAVYFCASGPWTGFRNTGELFFGEGSRLTVL.

This clone was seen a few times. V usage is TRBV28 and J usage is TRBJ2-7; tentatively, D is TRBD2 (5 bases). This CDR3 comprises 14 residues. Looked up from germline, CDR1 is MDHEN and CDR2 is SYDVKM. Between the trimmed V and J ends, which lost 7 bases and 0 bases, there was a span of 13 bases. The CDR3 sequence is CASTRSGVSYEQYV. The DNA of the CDR3 is TGTGCCAGCACCCGCTCCGGGGTCTCCTACGAGCAGTACGTC.

This clone was observed once. The chain joins TRBV29-1 to TRBJ2-2; D remains unclear. The CDR3 has 13 amino acids. Germline V CDR1 and CDR2: SQVTM, ANQGSEA. V lost 4 bases to trimming and J lost 4 bases, with 10 bases between them. The CDR3 sequence: CSVAVRATGELFF. The DNA for the CDR3 is TGCAGCGTTGCGGTCAGAGCCACCGGGGAGCTGTTTTTT.

The genes are TRBV5-6 and TRBJ1-1, with a tentative D call TRBD1 (5 bases). The CDR3 loop spans 14 amino acids. Germline assignment: CDR1 SGHDT and CDR2 YYEEEE. V lost 2 bases to trimming and J lost 6 bases, with 14 bases between them. The DNA for the CDR3 is TGTGCCAGCAGCTTTTGGGGCAGGGTCCCTGAAGCTTTCTTT. Amino acids: CASSFWGRVPEAFF. Full variable domain (remainder filled in from reference TRBV5-6 and TRBJ1-1): DAGVTQSPTHLIKTRGQQVTLRCSPKSGHDTVSWYQQALGQGPQFIFQYYEEEERQRGNFPDRFSGHQFPNYSSELNVNALLLGDSALYLCASSFWGRVPEAFFGQGTRLTVV.

J is TRBJ2-1 and V is TRBV7-2; 9 nucleotides agree with TRBD1. This CDR3 spans 15 amino acids. With 5 bases clipped from V and 1 base from J, the junction kept 3 bases outside the gene matches. Per the germline V gene, CDR1 is SGHTA and CDR2 is FQGNSA. CDR3 sequence reads: CASSTGTGSYNEQFF. The DNA for the CDR3 is TGTGCCAGCAGCACCGGGACAGGGTCCTACAATGAGCAGTTCTTC.